This T cell receptor (beta chain) is from a study of blood T cell repertoires in COVID-19. Study overall: The origin of the acute and convalescent COVID-19 samples was the United States, Italy and Spain. T cells, B-cell-depleted T cells, or PBMCs supplied cDNA or gDNA.

V lost 9 bases, J lost 9 bases, and 16 bases stayed unmatched. The germline V gene encodes CDR1 SNHLY and CDR2 FYNNEI. This CDR3 is 17 amino acids long. Per the study methods: Cell counts per sample came from amplifying reference gene primers. Assay: immunoSEQ multiplex PCR; the TCRdb copy retains only in-frame clones and omits some. V and J calls and clone size follow that table, whereas D and trimming were derived from the DNA. Counted here are some 200,000 clones, just over 85% occurring once; the ten biggest clones make up around 5.7%. Sample: peripheral blood. The rearrangement joins TRBV2 to TRBJ2-5; 16 bases are a match to TRBD2. The source is an elderly man with acute or convalescent COVID-19. CDR3 DNA: TGTGCCAGTTTCCCGGGACTAGCGGGAGGGCCCCTTTGGGCCCAGTACTTC. It is translated as CASFPGLAGGPLWAQYF.